These T cell receptor beta chains were read from a single sample in a study of cytomegalovirus exposure and HLA in healthy donors. Sequencing used immunoSEQ multiplex PCR; TCRdb keeps in-frame clones, though not all of them. The sample has about 98,000 clones, around 80% seen once. The specimen was PBMCs. All receptors come from a man aged 40-49 years in good health and CMV-seronegative. The CDR3 runs from the conserved cysteine through the conserved F or W. Fields, in order: CDR3 length, V gene, CDR3 protein.

cdr3_length: 13; v_call: TRBV5-4; cdr3_aa: CASSLDRRTEAFF
cdr3_length: 16; v_call: TRBV5-4; cdr3_aa: CASTKVLAGNSYEQYF
cdr3_length: 15; v_call: TRBV5-5; cdr3_aa: CASSRGSVAGNEQFF
cdr3_length: 11; v_call: TRBV28; cdr3_aa: CASEVFNEQFF
cdr3_length: 14; v_call: TRBV30; cdr3_aa: CAWKAGPGTGELFF
cdr3_length: 16; v_call: TRBV7-2; cdr3_aa: CASSSYPPTENYGYTF
cdr3_length: 15; v_call: TRBV6-4; cdr3_aa: CASSQMGGFNQPQHF
cdr3_length: 15; v_call: TRBV30; cdr3_aa: CAWNERGGLEETQYF
cdr3_length: 15; v_call: TRBV6-1; cdr3_aa: CASSEAVGQGAGYTF
cdr3_length: 17; v_call: TRBV7-9; cdr3_aa: CASSSPSRDRSVGGYTF
cdr3_length: 15; v_call: TRBV9; cdr3_aa: CASSVGSGVYNEQFF
cdr3_length: 14; v_call: TRBV7-2; cdr3_aa: CASSSPGMGQPQHF
cdr3_length: 14; v_call: TRBV19; cdr3_aa: CASRGTGIAGELFF
cdr3_length: 10; v_call: TRBV20-1; cdr3_aa: CSAAGYGYTF
cdr3_length: 17; v_call: TRBV5-1; cdr3_aa: CASSFTLPGQNTGELFF
cdr3_length: 15; v_call: TRBV27; cdr3_aa: CASRTAGGGGNEQFF
cdr3_length: 16; v_call: TRBV15; cdr3_aa: CATSRVVPGGYNEQFF
cdr3_length: 14; v_call: TRBV12-5; cdr3_aa: CASALGTGNQPQHF
cdr3_length: 15; v_call: TRBV5-1; cdr3_aa: CASSLQGLENTEAFF
cdr3_length: 14; v_call: TRBV5-4; cdr3_aa: CASSLAGYGYGYTF
cdr3_length: 16; v_call: TRBV7-6; cdr3_aa: CASSLAPTGGREKLFF
cdr3_length: 15; v_call: TRBV2; cdr3_aa: CASSGGAGGKETQYF
cdr3_length: 15; v_call: TRBV10-3; cdr3_aa: CAISDPDEGGILAFF
cdr3_length: 14; v_call: TRBV6-5; cdr3_aa: CASSQLQGGTEAFF
cdr3_length: 14; v_call: TRBV27; cdr3_aa: CASSFLRGYTEAFF
cdr3_length: 14; v_call: TRBV9; cdr3_aa: CASSVVAGGPEAFF
cdr3_length: 14; v_call: TRBV18; cdr3_aa: CASSPGLGDEKLFF
cdr3_length: 16; v_call: TRBV21-1; cdr3_aa: CASSKGRGGMVYGYTF
cdr3_length: 14; v_call: TRBV2; cdr3_aa: CASSVGGRTDTQYF
cdr3_length: 19; v_call: TRBV19; cdr3_aa: CASTSTSPWTSGGPNEQFF
cdr3_length: 15; v_call: TRBV19; cdr3_aa: CASSYYRETKNIQYF
cdr3_length: 13; v_call: TRBV27; cdr3_aa: CASSGTAAYEQYF
cdr3_length: 16; v_call: TRBV4-2; cdr3_aa: CASSRGLAGTRGEQYF
cdr3_length: 17; v_call: TRBV4-1; cdr3_aa: CASSQRGRDRGTYGYTF
cdr3_length: 15; v_call: TRBV5-4; cdr3_aa: CASSRGGQGNTEAFF
cdr3_length: 14; v_call: TRBV9; cdr3_aa: CASSPEYPKSEQYF
cdr3_length: 12; v_call: TRBV9; cdr3_aa: CASSPGYTEAFF
cdr3_length: 12; v_call: TRBV18; cdr3_aa: CASSPRVNEQFF
cdr3_length: 16; v_call: TRBV7-9; cdr3_aa: CASSFSLGQSSYEQYF
cdr3_length: 14; v_call: TRBV30; cdr3_aa: CAWSVPAVNYGYTF
cdr3_length: 14; v_call: TRBV5-1; cdr3_aa: CASKTGTGKETQYF
cdr3_length: 15; v_call: TRBV27; cdr3_aa: CASSLVWGGVTEAFF
cdr3_length: 13; v_call: TRBV6-5; cdr3_aa: CASSEGQFYGYTF
cdr3_length: 14; v_call: TRBV19; cdr3_aa: CASSIVPGNQPQHF
cdr3_length: 15; v_call: TRBV6-1; cdr3_aa: CASTTGRQGVLGYTF
cdr3_length: 14; v_call: TRBV6-5; cdr3_aa: CASSYFSTNTEAFF